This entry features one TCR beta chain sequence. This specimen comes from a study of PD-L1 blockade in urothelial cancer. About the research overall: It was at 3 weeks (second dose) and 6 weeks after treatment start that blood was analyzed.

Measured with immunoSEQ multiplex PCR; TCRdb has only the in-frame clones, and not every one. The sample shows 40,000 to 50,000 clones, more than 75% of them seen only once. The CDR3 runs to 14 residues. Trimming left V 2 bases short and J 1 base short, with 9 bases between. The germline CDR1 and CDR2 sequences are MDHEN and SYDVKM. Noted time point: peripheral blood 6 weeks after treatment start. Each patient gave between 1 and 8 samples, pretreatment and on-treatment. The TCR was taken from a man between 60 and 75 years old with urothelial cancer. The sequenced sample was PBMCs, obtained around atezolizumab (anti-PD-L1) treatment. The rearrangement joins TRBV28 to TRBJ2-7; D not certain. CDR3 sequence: CASSLRPQSYEQYF. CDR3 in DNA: TGTGCCAGCAGTTTACGACCACAGTCCTACGAGCAGTACTTC.